The 6 T cell receptor beta chains below were found in one sample sequenced in a study of cytomegalovirus exposure and HLA in healthy donors. In the PCR, 60 Vbeta and 13 Jbeta primers were used. TCRdb's copy holds only in-frame clones and misses some; the assay was immunoSEQ multiplex PCR. This repertoire shows about 150,000 clones, about 76% found once; its top ten account for roughly 3.8%. The source material was PBMCs. The receptors come from a male donor in good health and CMV-seronegative.

This clone came up a few times. The chain has TRBV28 and TRBJ1-1, with D perhaps matching TRBD1 (6 bases). V was cut by 6 bases and J by 6 bases, with 14 bases left in between. From germline, CDR1 is MDHEN and CDR2 SYDVKM. This CDR3 region has 13 residues. CDR3 residues: CASRIQGLAEAFF. CDR3 nucleotide sequence: TGTGCCAGCAGGATCCAGGGGTTGGCTGAAGCTTTCTTT.

This sequence joins TRBV5-5 and TRBJ2-3; TRBD2 might be the D (6 bases). Germline-derived CDR1 and CDR2 are SGHKS and YYEKEE (reference sequence). Trimming stripped 5 bases from V and 2 bases from J, with 12 bases between. This CDR3 contains 14 residues. The CDR3 bases are TGTGCCAGCAGACCGGGACTGATCACAGATACGCAGTATTTT. Amino acids: CASRPGLITDTQYF.

The CDR3 reads CSVRTSGKTDTQYF. As DNA, the CDR3 is TGCAGCGTTAGGACTAGCGGTAAAACAGATACGCAGTATTTT. The chain carries TRBV29-1 and TRBJ2-3; TRBD2 agrees at 10 bases. From germline, CDR1 is SQVTM and CDR2 ANQGSEA. This CDR3 has 14 residues. Germline trimming cut 5 bases from V and 3 bases from J; bases unmatched to any gene: 5.

This clone has only a few counts. This specimen includes other DNA sequences encoding the same CDR3. V usage is TRBV7-9 and J usage is TRBJ2-3; 10 positions agree with TRBD1. Germline V CDR1 and CDR2: SEHNR, FQNEAQ (reference sequence). This CDR3 is built from 15 residues. With 1 base clipped from V and 3 bases from J, the junction kept 1 base outside the gene matches. CDR3 coding DNA: TGTGCCAGCAGCTTAGAGGGACAGGGGACAGATACGCAGTATTTT. This codes for CASSLEGQGTDTQYF.

This clone showed up just a few times. The chain joins TRBV29-1 to TRBJ2-3; D is perhaps TRBD2 (6 bases). V was clipped by 8 bases and J by 0 bases, with 9 bases between them. The CDR3 runs to 12 residues. The germline V gene has CDR1 SQVTM and CDR2 ANQGSEA. CDR3 nucleotide sequence: TGCAGCCTAGCGTCTAGCACAGATACGCAGTATTTT. The encoded protein is CSLASSTDTQYF.

The CDR3 spells CASSLGPPGVYEQYF. CDR3 nucleotides: TGTGCCAGCTCACTAGGTCCCCCGGGAGTCTACGAGCAGTACTTC. The chain joins TRBV18 to TRBJ2-7; perhaps TRBD2 as D (6 bases). Between the trimmed V and J ends, which lost 4 bases and 3 bases, there was a span of 16 bases. Per germline, CDR1 KGHSH and CDR2 LQKENI. The CDR3 is 15 amino acids.